The clone carrying this T cell receptor beta chain was recorded only once. The CDR3 consists of 13 residues. Germline lookup yields CDR1 GTSNPN and CDR2 SVGIG (reference sequence). The ends lost 4 bases at V and 4 bases at J; junction bases unmatched: 5. Time point reported: after neoadjuvant nivolumab, at surgical resection. This specimen belongs to a study of neoadjuvant anti-PD-1 for oral cavity cancer. TCRdb keeps only in-frame clones here, not all; method: immunoSEQ multiplex PCR. The sample lists some 12,000 clones; 71% were seen once. Specimen: PBMCs, collected after nivolumab (anti-PD-1) treatment. The rearrangement joins TRBV30 to TRBJ2-5, with 8 bases aligning to TRBD2. The clonotype originates from a person aged 40-85 years with oral cavity squamous cell carcinoma. The CDR3 reads CAWNGGGLETQYF. CDR3 coding DNA: TGTGCCTGGAACGGCGGGGGGCTAGAGACCCAGTACTTC.